Each of the 14 T cell receptor beta chains below was sequenced from the same sample in a study of control samples from healthy donors and cancer patients. Produced via immunoSEQ multiplex PCR; TCRdb's table is partial and in-frame only. The profile shows a few hundred thousand clones, around nine tenths of them singletons. The specimen was PBMCs. The receptors were sampled from a man between 35 and 55 years old with head and neck cancer.

The CDR3 here is CASSFPGKNQPQHF. The CDR3 nucleotides are TGTGCCAGCAGTTTTCCGGGAAAGAACCAGCCCCAGCATTTT. This rearrangement joins TRBV28 to TRBJ1-5, with unresolved D. Looked up from germline, CDR1 is MDHEN and CDR2 is SYDVKM. The CDR3 covers 14 residues. The V end lost 3 bases, the J end lost 7 bases, and 13 bases lay between the germline ends.

This clone appeared once. The genes are TRBV2 and TRBJ1-5, with D hard to call. V shed 2 bases and J shed 3 bases, with 8 bases lying between them. Germline CDR1 reads SNHLY; CDR2 reads FYNNEI. The CDR3 covers 14 residues. In nucleotides, the CDR3 is TGTGCCAGCAGTGAATTTAGGTCCAATCAGCCCCAGCATTTT. It specifies CASSEFRSNQPQHF.

The chain recombines TRBV29-1 with TRBJ2-1, with 9 positions matching TRBD2. Unmatched junction bases numbered 1, after V lost 3 bases and J lost 1 base. Germline CDR1 reads SQVTM; CDR2 reads ANQGSEA. The CDR3 is 14 residues long. Here the CDR3 reads CSVDSGSSYNEQFF. The CDR3, as DNA: TGCAGCGTTGATAGCGGGAGTTCCTACAATGAGCAGTTCTTC.

The CDR3 nucleotides are TGTGCCAGCACCCCGGGCTACTATGGCTACACCTTC. Translating gives CASTPGYYGYTF. The chain links TRBV6-5 to TRBJ1-2; D is unresolved. This CDR3 is 12 amino acids long. Germline-derived CDR1 and CDR2 are MNHEY and SVGAGI. The ends were cut back, 7 bases at V and 3 bases at J, with 9 bases in the middle.

This chain uses TRBV30 with TRBJ1-3; 7 nucleotides align to TRBD1. The V gene's germline CDR1 is GTSNPN and CDR2 SVGIG (reference sequence). CDR3 size: 19 residues. V shed 1 base and J 0 bases; nucleotides not matched to a gene: 15. The CDR3 DNA reads TGTGCCTGGAGTGCATACCTACAGGACAGGCCGAGCTCTGGAAACACCATATATTTT. As protein: CAWSAYLQDRPSSGNTIYF.

J is TRBJ2-1 and V is TRBV6-5; D unclear. V dropped 4 bases and J dropped 8 bases, with 6 bases sitting between them. The CDR3 extends over 11 amino acids. CDR1 is MNHEY, CDR2 SVGAGI, per germline. The CDR3 sequence: CASSSEYEQFF. The CDR3, as DNA: TGTGCCAGCAGTTCGGAGTATGAGCAGTTCTTC.

The chain recombines TRBV28 with TRBJ1-2, with a tentative D call TRBD1 (5 bases). Germline V CDR1 and CDR2: MDHEN, SYDVKM. This CDR3 is 13 amino acids long. Trimming shortened V by 2 bases and J by 3 bases, and 7 bases separated the two germline ends. CDR3 in DNA: TGTGCCAGCAGTTTAGTGGGGGACTATGGCTACACCTTC. Protein: CASSLVGDYGYTF.

The chain combines TRBV5-5 with TRBJ2-2; the D gene is possibly TRBD1 (5 bases). The CDR3 sequence is 15 residues long. Germline-derived CDR1 and CDR2 are SGHKS and YYEKEE (reference sequence). V was cut by 1 base and J by 5 bases, with 12 bases left in between. CDR3 DNA sequence: TGTGCCAGCAGCTTGCAGGACACATTAACCGGGGAGCTGTTTTTT. Amino acids: CASSLQDTLTGELFF.

This chain links TRBV6-5 with TRBJ1-6; no definite D call. Germline V gene lookup returns CDR1 MNHEY and CDR2 SVGAGI. The CDR3 loop spans 14 amino acids. Trimming cost V 3 bases and J 8 bases, with 11 bases left between them. In DNA form, the CDR3 reads TGTGCCAGCAGTTATAACGGCGTCTATTCACCCCTCCACTTT. It translates to CASSYNGVYSPLHF.

CDR3 coding DNA: TGTGCCAGCAGTCCGAGGACGGCGAACACTGAAGCTTTCTTT. Translation: CASSPRTANTEAFF. The chain employs TRBV28 and TRBJ1-1, with D hard to call. CDR3 length equals 14 residues. V was shortened by 5 bases and J by 1 base, with 11 bases between the two germline ends. Per the germline V gene, CDR1 is MDHEN and CDR2 is SYDVKM.

The genes are TRBV6-2 or TRBV6-3 and TRBJ2-3; no reliable D call. CDR1 is MNHEY, CDR2 SVGEGT, per germline. This CDR3 comprises 12 residues. V shed 2 bases and J shed 4 bases, with 4 bases lying between them. The CDR3 sequence is CASSYPPDTQYF. The CDR3 DNA follows: TGTGCCAGCAGTTACCCCCCAGATACGCAGTATTTT.

The rearrangement links TRBV7-3 to TRBJ2-3, with TRBD2 matching 9 bases. Trimming cost V 5 bases and J 5 bases; bases outside gene matches: 8. Germline V CDR1 and CDR2: SGHTA, FQGTGA. The CDR3 loop spans 15 amino acids. The DNA for the CDR3 is TGTGCCAGCAGCCAAGGGCGGGGGGGCCGAGATACGCAGTATTTT. Amino acids: CASSQGRGGRDTQYF. The whole variable domain, remainder taken from reference TRBV7-3 and TRBJ2-3, is GAGVSQTPSNKVTEKGKYVELRCDPISGHTALYWYRQSLGQGPEFLIYFQGTGAADDSGLPNDRFFAVRPEGSVSTLKIQRTERGDSAVYLCASSQGRGGRDTQYFGPGTRLTVL.

Notes on this clone: This sample includes further DNA sequences coding for the same CDR3. The V call is TRBV5-1, the J call TRBJ2-1; D may be TRBD1 (5 bases). CDR3 size: 15 residues. V dropped 0 bases and J dropped 0 bases, with 7 bases sitting between them. The germline gives CDR1 SGHRS, CDR2 YFSETQ. In nucleotides, the CDR3 is TGCGCCAGCAGCTTGGGACAGAGCTCCTACAATGAGCAGTTCTTC. Amino acids: CASSLGQSSYNEQFF.

The chain has TRBV10-2 and TRBJ1-6, with a tentative D call TRBD1 (5 bases). Germline V gene lookup returns CDR1 WSHSY and CDR2 SAAADI. CDR3 length: 13 residues. The V end lost 9 bases, the J end lost 7 bases, and 13 bases lay between the germline ends. CDR3 loop: CASMEGLNSPLHF. Written as DNA, the CDR3 is TGCGCCAGTATGGAGGGGTTGAATTCACCCCTCCACTTT.